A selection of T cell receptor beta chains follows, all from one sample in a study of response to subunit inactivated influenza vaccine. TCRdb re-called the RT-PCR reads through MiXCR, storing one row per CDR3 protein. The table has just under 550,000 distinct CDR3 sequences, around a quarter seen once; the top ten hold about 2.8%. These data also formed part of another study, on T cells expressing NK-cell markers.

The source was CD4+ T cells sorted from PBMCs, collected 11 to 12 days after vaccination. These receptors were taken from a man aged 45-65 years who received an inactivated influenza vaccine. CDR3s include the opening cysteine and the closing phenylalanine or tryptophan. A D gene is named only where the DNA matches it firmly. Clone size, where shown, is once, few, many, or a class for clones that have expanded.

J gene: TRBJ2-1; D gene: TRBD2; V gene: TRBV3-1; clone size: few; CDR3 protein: CASSQDGGSWTYNEQFF
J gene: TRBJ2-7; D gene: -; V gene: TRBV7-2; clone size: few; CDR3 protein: CASSSSGQNNPYF
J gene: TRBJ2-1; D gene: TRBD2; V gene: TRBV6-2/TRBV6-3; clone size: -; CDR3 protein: CASSYSSGRGYNEQFF
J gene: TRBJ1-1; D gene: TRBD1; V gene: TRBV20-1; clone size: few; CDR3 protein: CSARMGQALKEAFF
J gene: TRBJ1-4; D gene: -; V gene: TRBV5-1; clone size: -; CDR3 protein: CASSLGGTKNEKLFF
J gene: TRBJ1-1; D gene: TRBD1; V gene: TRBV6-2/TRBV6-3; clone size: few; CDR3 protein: CASTHRDRGPTEAFF
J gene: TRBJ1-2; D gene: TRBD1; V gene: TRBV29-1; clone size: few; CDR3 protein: CSVISEGGYDRGLNYGYTF
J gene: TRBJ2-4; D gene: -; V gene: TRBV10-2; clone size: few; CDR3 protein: CASSEGPRSMAKNIQYF
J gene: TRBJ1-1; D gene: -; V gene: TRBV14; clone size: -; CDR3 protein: CASSQVGAREAFF
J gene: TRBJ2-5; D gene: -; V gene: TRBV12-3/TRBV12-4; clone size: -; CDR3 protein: CASSFGTATQETQYF
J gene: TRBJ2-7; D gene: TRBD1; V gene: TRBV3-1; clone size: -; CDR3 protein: CASSQGTGGNYEQYF
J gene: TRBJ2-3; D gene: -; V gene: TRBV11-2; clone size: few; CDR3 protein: CASSLVTGATQYF
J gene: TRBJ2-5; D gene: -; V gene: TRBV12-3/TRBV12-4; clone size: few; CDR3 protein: CASSFFRGETQYF
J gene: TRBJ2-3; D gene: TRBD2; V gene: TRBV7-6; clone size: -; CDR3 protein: CASSPVVGREISDTQYF
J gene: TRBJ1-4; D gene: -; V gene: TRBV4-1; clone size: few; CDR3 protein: CASSQGEPGWANEKLFF
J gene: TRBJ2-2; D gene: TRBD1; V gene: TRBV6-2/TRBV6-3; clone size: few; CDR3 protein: CASSYRTGIGELFF
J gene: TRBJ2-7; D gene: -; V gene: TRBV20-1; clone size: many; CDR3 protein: CSDKTVSSYEQYF
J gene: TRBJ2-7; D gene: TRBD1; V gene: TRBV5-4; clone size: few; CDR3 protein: CASSTGTGNYGQYF
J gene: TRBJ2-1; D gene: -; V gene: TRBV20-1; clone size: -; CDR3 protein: CSARVHVGFGEQFF
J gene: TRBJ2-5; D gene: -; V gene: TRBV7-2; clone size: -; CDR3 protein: CASSQNGQGSWETQYF
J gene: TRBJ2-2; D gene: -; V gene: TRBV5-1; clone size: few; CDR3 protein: CASSLELASGTGELFF
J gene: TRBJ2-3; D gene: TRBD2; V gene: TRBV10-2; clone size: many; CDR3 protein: CASSEPSGGADTQYF
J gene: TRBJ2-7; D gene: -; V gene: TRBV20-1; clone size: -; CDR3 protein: CSARDLQAVYEQYF
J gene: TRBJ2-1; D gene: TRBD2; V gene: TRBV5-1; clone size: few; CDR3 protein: CASSLALAGGQLGFDEQFF
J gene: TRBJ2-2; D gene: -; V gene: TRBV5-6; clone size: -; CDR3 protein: CASSSRTTGELFF
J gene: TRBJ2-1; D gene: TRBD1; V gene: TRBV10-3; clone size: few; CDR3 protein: CAISDGTAYNEQFF
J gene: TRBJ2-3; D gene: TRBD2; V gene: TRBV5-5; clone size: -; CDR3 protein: CASSPVGLAAGTDTQYF
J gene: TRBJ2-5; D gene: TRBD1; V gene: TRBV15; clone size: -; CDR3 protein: CATSRERTGGLETQYF
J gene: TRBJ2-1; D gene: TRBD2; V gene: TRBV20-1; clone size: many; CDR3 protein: CSADREGLAGNEQFF